The present T cell receptor beta chain was sequenced within a study of blood T cells in healthy people across ages. A second PCR, run for roughly 7 to 11 cycles, used a sample-barcoded 5' primer plus a J-beta primer mix. Each CDR3 protein is one row after TCRdb ran MiXCR on the 5' RACE reads. The sample shows 1.5 million to 2 million distinct CDR3 sequences, roughly 32% of them seen only once. The CDR3 contains 16 residues. V was clipped by 1 base and J by 6 bases, with 16 bases between them. Per germline, CDR1 LGHDT and CDR2 YNNKEL (reference sequence). The TCR was taken from a woman aged 25 to 39 in good health. Sequenced input: blood. V and J are TRBV3-1 and TRBJ1-5; D may be TRBD1 (6 bases). The chain's CDR3 is CASSQGVQTTGQPQHF. CDR3 DNA: TGTGCCAGCAGCCAAGGTGTTCAGACGACAGGTCAGCCCCAGCATTTT.